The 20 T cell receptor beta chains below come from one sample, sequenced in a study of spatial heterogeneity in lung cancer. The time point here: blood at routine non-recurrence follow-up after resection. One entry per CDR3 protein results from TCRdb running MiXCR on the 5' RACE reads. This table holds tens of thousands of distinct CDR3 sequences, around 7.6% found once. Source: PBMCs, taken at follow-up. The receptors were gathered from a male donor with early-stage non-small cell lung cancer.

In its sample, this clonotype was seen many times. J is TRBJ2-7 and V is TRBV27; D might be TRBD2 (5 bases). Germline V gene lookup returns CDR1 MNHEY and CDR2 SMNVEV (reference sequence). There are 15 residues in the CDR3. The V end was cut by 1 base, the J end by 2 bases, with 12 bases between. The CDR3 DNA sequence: TGTGCCAGCAGTTTATACCGGGGAAGTACCTACGAGCAGTACTTC. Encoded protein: CASSLYRGSTYEQYF.

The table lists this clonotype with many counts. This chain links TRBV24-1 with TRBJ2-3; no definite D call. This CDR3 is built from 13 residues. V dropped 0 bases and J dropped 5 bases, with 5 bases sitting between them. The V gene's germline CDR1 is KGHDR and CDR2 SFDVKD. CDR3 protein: CATSDLGQDTQYF. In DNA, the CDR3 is TGTGCCACCAGTGATTTGGGTCAAGATACGCAGTATTTT.

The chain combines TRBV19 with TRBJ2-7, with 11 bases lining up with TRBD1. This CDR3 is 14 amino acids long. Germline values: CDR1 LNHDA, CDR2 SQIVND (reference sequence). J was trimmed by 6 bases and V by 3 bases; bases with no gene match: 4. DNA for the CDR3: TGTGCCAGTAGTATCAGAGGGACAGGGGGCGAGCAGTACTTC. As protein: CASSIRGTGGEQYF.

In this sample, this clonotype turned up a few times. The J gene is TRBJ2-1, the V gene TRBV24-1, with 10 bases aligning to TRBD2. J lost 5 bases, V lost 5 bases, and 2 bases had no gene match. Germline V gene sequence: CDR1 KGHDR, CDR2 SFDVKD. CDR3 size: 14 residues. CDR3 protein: CATSAAGGNNEQFF. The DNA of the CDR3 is TGTGCCACCAGTGCAGCGGGGGGGAACAATGAGCAGTTCTTC.

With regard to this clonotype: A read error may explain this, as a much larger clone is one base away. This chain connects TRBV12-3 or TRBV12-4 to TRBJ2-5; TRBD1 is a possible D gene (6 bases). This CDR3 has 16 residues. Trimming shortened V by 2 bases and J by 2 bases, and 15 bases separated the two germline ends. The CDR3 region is CASSLWASRGQETQYF. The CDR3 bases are TGTGCCAGCAGTTTATGGGCTAGCAGGGGACAAGAGACCCAGTACTTC.

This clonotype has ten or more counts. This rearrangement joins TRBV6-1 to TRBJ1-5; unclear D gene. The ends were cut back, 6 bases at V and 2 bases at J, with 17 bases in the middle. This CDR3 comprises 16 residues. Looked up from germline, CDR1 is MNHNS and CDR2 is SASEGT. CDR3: CASRVNSFSGNQPQHF. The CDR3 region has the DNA TGTGCCAGCAGGGTCAACTCGTTTTCAGGCAATCAGCCCCAGCATTTT.

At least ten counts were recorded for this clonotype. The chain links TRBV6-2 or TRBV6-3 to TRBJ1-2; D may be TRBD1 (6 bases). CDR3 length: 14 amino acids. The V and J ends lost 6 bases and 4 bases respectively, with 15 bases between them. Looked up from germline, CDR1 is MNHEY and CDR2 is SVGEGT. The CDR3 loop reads CASSYRVESYGYTF. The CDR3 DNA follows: TGTGCCAGCAGCTACAGGGTAGAGAGCTATGGCTACACCTTC.

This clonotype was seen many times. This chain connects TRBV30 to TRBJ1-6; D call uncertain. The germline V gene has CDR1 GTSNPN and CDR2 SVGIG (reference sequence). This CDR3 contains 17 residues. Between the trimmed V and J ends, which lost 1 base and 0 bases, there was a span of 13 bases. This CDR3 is CAWSEPRPSSYNSPLHF. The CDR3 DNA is TGTGCCTGGAGTGAGCCTCGCCCGAGCTCCTATAATTCACCCCTCCACTTT.

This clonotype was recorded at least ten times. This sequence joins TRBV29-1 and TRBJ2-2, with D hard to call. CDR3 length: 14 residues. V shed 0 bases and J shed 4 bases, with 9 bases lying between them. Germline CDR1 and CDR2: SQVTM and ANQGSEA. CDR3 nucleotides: TGCAGCGTTGAAGATAGCATTTCCACCGGGGAGCTGTTTTTT. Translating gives CSVEDSISTGELFF.

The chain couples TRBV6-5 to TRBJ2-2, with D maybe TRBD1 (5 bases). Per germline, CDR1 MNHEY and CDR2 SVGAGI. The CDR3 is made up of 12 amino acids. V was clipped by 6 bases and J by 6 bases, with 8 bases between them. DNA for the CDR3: TGTGCCAGCAGCTTAGGGGCCGGGGAGCTGTTTTTT. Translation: CASSLGAGELFF.

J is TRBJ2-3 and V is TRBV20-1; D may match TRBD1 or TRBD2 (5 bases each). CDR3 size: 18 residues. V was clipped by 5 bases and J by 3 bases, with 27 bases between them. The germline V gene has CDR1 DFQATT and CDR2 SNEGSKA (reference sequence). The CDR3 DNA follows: TGCAGTGCTGCCCTTCAGGGTGGGGGACGGTATTGGACAGATACGCAGTATTTT. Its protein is CSAALQGGGRYWTDTQYF.

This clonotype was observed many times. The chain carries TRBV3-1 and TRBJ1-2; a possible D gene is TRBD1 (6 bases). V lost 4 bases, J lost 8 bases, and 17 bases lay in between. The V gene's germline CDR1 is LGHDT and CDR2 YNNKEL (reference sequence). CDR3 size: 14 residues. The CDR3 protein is CASSPPGGGQGYTF. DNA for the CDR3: TGTGCCAGCAGCCCCCCGGGCGGGGGGCAAGGCTACACCTTC.

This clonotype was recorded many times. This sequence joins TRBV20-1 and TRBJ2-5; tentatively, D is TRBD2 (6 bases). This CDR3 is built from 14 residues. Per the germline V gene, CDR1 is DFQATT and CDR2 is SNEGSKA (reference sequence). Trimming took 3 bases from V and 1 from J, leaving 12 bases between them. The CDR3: CSASSTGGQETQYF. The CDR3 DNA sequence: TGCAGTGCTAGTTCTACCGGGGGCCAAGAGACCCAGTACTTC.

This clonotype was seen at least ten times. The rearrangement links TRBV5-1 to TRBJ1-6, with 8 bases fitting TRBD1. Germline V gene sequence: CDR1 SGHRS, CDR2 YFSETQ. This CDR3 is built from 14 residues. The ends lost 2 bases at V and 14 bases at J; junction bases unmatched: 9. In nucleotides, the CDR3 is TGCGCCAGCAGCTTCGGGACAGGCGACCTTTCCCTCCACTTT. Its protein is CASSFGTGDLSLHF.

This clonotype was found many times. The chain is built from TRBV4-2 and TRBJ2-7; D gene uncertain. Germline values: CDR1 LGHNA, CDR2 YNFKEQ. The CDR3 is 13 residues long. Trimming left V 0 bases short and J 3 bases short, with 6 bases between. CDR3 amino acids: CASSQDEDYEQYF. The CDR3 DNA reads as TGTGCCAGCAGCCAAGACGAGGACTACGAGCAGTACTTC.

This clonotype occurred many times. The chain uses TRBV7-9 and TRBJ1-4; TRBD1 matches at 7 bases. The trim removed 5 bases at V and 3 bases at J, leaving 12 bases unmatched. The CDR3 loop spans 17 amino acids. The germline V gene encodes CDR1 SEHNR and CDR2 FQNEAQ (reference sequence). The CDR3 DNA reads TGTGCCAGCAGCACTACAGGGGATAGATTGGCTAATGAAAAACTGTTTTTT. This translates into CASSTTGDRLANEKLFF.

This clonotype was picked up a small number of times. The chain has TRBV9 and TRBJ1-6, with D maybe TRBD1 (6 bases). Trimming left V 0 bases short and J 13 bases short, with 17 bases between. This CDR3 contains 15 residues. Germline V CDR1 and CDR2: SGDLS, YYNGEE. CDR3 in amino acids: CASSVGVLGGYPLHF. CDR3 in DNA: TGTGCCAGCAGCGTAGGGGTCCTTGGGGGCTATCCCCTCCACTTT.

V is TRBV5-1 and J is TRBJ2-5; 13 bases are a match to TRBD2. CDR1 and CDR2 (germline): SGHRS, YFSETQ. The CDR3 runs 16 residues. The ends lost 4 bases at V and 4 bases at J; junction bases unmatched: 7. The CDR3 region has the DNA TGCGCCAGCAGCATCGGGACTAGCGGGGATACAGAGACCCAGTACTTC. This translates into CASSIGTSGDTETQYF.

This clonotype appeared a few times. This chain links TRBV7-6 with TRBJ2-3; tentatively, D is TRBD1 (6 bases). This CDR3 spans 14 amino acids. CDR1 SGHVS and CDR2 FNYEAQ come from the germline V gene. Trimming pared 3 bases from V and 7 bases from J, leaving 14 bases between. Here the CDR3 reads CASSFTDSDNTQYF. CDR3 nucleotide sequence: TGTGCCAGCAGCTTTACGGACAGTGACAATACGCAGTATTTT.

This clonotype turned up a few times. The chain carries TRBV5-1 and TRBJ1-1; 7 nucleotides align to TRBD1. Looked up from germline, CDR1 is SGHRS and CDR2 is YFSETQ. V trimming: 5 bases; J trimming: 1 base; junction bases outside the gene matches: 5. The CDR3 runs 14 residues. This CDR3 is CASRTTGENTEAFF. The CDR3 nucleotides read TGCGCCAGCAGGACTACAGGGGAGAACACTGAAGCTTTCTTT.